Following are 32 T cell receptor beta chains from one sample sequenced in a study of blood T cell repertoires in COVID-19. Method: immunoSEQ multiplex PCR; TCRdb's copy keeps in-frame clones and lacks some. The sample has some 200,000 clones, 88% seen once. Sequencing was performed on PBMCs or T cells enriched from blood (not recorded which). Receptors were obtained from a young woman who had recovered from COVID-19.

The CDR3 DNA sequence: TGTGCCAGCAGCGTAGGGAATAGCATTTATACGCAGTATTTT. As protein: CASSVGNSIYTQYF. The chain couples TRBV9 to TRBJ2-3; D unresolved. With 0 bases removed from V and 7 bases from J, the gap between germline ends came to 12 bases. The CDR3 is made up of 14 amino acids. Per germline, CDR1 SGDLS and CDR2 YYNGEE.

With respect to this clone: Within the sample, other DNA sequences also encode this same CDR3. V is TRBV9 and J is TRBJ1-3; D unclear. Germline V lookup: CDR1 SGDLS, CDR2 YYNGEE. The germline V and J ends were trimmed by 0 bases and 4 bases, with 11 bases remaining between them. CDR3 size: 15 residues. The CDR3 region is CASSVGGSSGNTIYF. The CDR3 DNA reads TGTGCCAGCAGCGTAGGCGGCAGTTCGGGAAACACCATATATTTT.

The V call is TRBV7-9, the J call TRBJ2-5; D remains ambiguous. Germline lookup yields CDR1 SEHNR and CDR2 FQNEAQ (reference sequence). This CDR3 comprises 14 residues. The V end was cut by 1 base, the J end by 0 bases, with 6 bases between. The CDR3 DNA reads as TGTGCCAGCAGCTTAGATCTGTACCAAGAGACCCAGTACTTC. It specifies CASSLDLYQETQYF.

The chain uses TRBV13 and TRBJ1-3, with unresolved D. This CDR3 is 14 amino acids long. With 5 bases removed from V and 4 bases from J, the gap between germline ends came to 12 bases. CDR1 and CDR2 from the germline V gene are PRHDT and FYEKMQ (reference sequence). The CDR3 protein is CASSHPNAGNTIYF. The DNA for the CDR3 is TGTGCCAGCAGCCATCCTAACGCAGGAAACACCATATATTTT.

Only one count was recorded for this clone. The rearrangement uses TRBV19 and TRBJ2-2; 7 positions agree with TRBD2. CDR1 and CDR2 from the germline V gene are LNHDA and SQIVND (reference sequence). The length of the CDR3 is 15 residues. Trimming removed 6 bases from V and 5 bases from J; junction bases left unmatched: 9. The CDR3 coding sequence is TGTGCCAGTAGCCTGACGCTAGCGGCTACCGGGGAGCTGTTTTTT. Encoded protein: CASSLTLAATGELFF.

This clone was counted once. The chain is built from TRBV9 and TRBJ2-5; D is possibly TRBD1 (5 bases). Germline CDR1 is SGDLS and CDR2 is YYNGEE. The CDR3 extends over 15 amino acids. V was trimmed by 1 base and J by 3 bases, leaving 13 bases between them. The CDR3 protein is CASSVNVGAEETQYF. The CDR3 coding sequence is TGTGCCAGCAGCGTAAATGTAGGGGCAGAAGAGACCCAGTACTTC.

This clone has a handful of counts. The chain employs TRBV5-4 and TRBJ2-5; 14 bases are a match to TRBD2. Germline-derived CDR1 and CDR2 are SGHNT and YYREEE (reference sequence). The CDR3 consists of 16 residues. Trimming took 3 bases from V and 7 from J; bases not matched to a gene: 8. The CDR3 is CASSSGTSGGRGTQYF. The DNA for the CDR3 is TGTGCCAGCAGCTCCGGGACTAGCGGGGGCAGAGGGACCCAGTACTTC.

The chain combines TRBV3-1 (or the pseudogene TRBV3-2) with TRBJ2-7, with 9 positions matching TRBD2. V trimming: 4 bases; J trimming: 3 bases; junction bases outside the gene matches: 7. CDR1 and CDR2 (germline): LGHDT, YNNKEL (reference sequence). There are 15 residues in the CDR3. The CDR3 loop reads CASSRRGGSHYEQYF. CDR3 sequence (DNA): TGTGCCAGCAGCCGGCGGGGGGGTTCCCACTACGAGCAGTACTTC.

The chain recombines TRBV4-1 with TRBJ2-7, with TRBD1 identical over 7 bases. Germline V gene lookup returns CDR1 MGHRA and CDR2 YSYEKL. Trimming cost V 1 base and J 1 base; bases outside gene matches: 4. The CDR3 has 15 amino acids. CDR3 in amino acids: CASSQVDRTSYEQYF. CDR3 coding DNA: TGCGCCAGCAGCCAAGTGGACAGGACTTCCTACGAGCAGTACTTC.

The chain couples TRBV19 to TRBJ1-1; 10 nucleotides agree with TRBD1. Unmatched junction bases numbered 5, after V lost 3 bases and J lost 1 base. Germline lookup yields CDR1 LNHDA and CDR2 SQIVND (reference sequence). The CDR3 extends over 16 amino acids. The CDR3 protein is CASSMGQGRRNTEAFF. CDR3 nucleotides: TGTGCCAGTAGTATGGGACAGGGGAGGAGGAACACTGAAGCTTTCTTT.

This clone was counted a single time. The rearrangement links TRBV7-6 to TRBJ1-6; 9 nucleotides match TRBD1. The CDR3 is 17 residues long. J lost 7 bases, V lost 2 bases, and 9 bases had no gene match. Germline V gives CDR1 SGHVS, CDR2 FNYEAQ. This chain's CDR3 is CASSLTGGTGPNSPLHF. DNA for the CDR3: TGTGCCAGCAGCTTAACGGGTGGGACAGGGCCGAATTCACCCCTCCACTTT.

CDR3 in amino acids: CASSRDSGNTIYF. Written as DNA, the CDR3 is TGTGCCAGCAGCCGGGACAGTGGAAACACCATATATTTT. The chain employs TRBV9 and TRBJ1-3; 7 positions match TRBD1. This CDR3 is 13 amino acids long. V shed 4 bases and J 3 bases; nucleotides not matched to a gene: 1. Germline V gene sequence: CDR1 SGDLS, CDR2 YYNGEE.

V usage is TRBV3-1 (or the pseudogene TRBV3-2) and J usage is TRBJ1-6; 9 bases fit TRBD1. Losses at the gene ends were 5 bases for V and 8 bases for J; bases not matched to a gene: 7. The CDR3 spans 15 residues. Germline V CDR1 and CDR2: LGHDT, YNNKEL (reference sequence). CDR3 sequence: CASSKRTGEDSPLHF. CDR3 nucleotides: TGTGCCAGCAGCAAACGGACAGGGGAGGATTCACCCCTCCACTTT.

The chain is built from TRBV5-4 and TRBJ1-3, with D perhaps TRBD1 (6 bases). V was pared by 4 bases and J by 0 bases, with 14 bases between. CDR1 is SGHNT, CDR2 YYREEE, per germline (reference sequence). This CDR3 spans 16 amino acids. CDR3: CASSTDSFYSGNTIYF. CDR3 bases: TGTGCCAGCAGCACGGACAGCTTTTACTCTGGAAACACCATATATTTT.

The gene calls are TRBV5-1 and TRBJ1-1, with a weak D call TRBD1 (6 bases). The CDR3 totals 16 residues. V was clipped by 0 bases and J by 1 base, with 13 bases between them. Germline V gene sequence: CDR1 SGHRS, CDR2 YFSETQ. The CDR3 DNA reads as TGCGCCAGCAGCTTGGACCCGGACAGAAGGAACACTGAAGCTTTCTTT. This sequence encodes CASSLDPDRRNTEAFF. Based on the CDR3 plus reference TRBV5-1 and TRBJ1-1, the full variable domain is KAGVTQTPRYLIKTRGQQVTLSCSPISGHRSVSWYQQTPGQGLQFLFEYFSETQRNKGNFPGRFSGRQFSNSRSEMNVSTLELGDSALYLCASSLDPDRRNTEAFFGQGTRLTVV.

This CDR3 reads CAIKDRSYEQYF. CDR3 bases: TGTGCCATCAAGGACAGGTCCTACGAGCAGTACTTC. The chain uses TRBV10-3 and TRBJ2-7; 7 nucleotides align to TRBD1. Germline values: CDR1 ENHRY, CDR2 SYGVKD. J gave up 1 base and V 7 bases, and 1 base lay outside the gene matches. The CDR3 loop spans 12 amino acids.

The chain links TRBV6-6 to TRBJ1-6, with D uncertain. Trimming took off 4 bases at V and 10 bases at J, with 8 bases between the two ends. Germline V gene lookup returns CDR1 MNHNY and CDR2 SVGAGI (reference sequence). The CDR3 has 12 amino acids. The DNA of the CDR3 is TGTGCCAGCAGTTTGTCGGGATCACCCCTCCACTTT. Translated, it gives CASSLSGSPLHF.

The chain couples TRBV10-2 to TRBJ2-2; 7 nucleotides match TRBD2. CDR1 WSHSY and CDR2 SAAADI come from the germline V gene. The ends lost 8 bases at V and 5 bases at J; junction bases unmatched: 5. The CDR3 has 13 residues. The CDR3 DNA reads TGCGCCAGCGGGGGGGAATATACCGGGGAGCTGTTTTTT. The encoded protein is CASGGEYTGELFF.

The CDR3 sequence is CASSLYPPGQGLSGNQPQHF. The CDR3 DNA reads as TGCGCCAGCAGCCTTTACCCCCCGGGACAGGGACTCAGCGGCAATCAGCCCCAGCATTTT. The V gene is TRBV4-3, the J gene TRBJ1-5; 9 bases fit TRBD1. After removal of 4 bases from V and 2 bases from J, the junction contained 18 bases not matched to a gene. CDR1 is LGHNA, CDR2 YSLEER, per germline. The CDR3 runs 20 residues.

The chain couples TRBV2 to TRBJ1-2; 11 nucleotides match TRBD1. J lost 0 bases, V lost 5 bases, and 5 bases had no gene match. Germline lookup yields CDR1 SNHLY and CDR2 FYNNEI. The CDR3 is made up of 16 amino acids. CDR3 amino acids: CASSLGQGAPNYGYTF. DNA for the CDR3: TGTGCCAGCAGTCTAGGACAGGGGGCCCCTAACTATGGCTACACCTTC.

In this sample, this clone turned up a few times. The chain employs TRBV7-9 and TRBJ1-2; D possibly corresponds to TRBD1 (6 bases). CDR3 size: 16 residues. Per germline, CDR1 SEHNR and CDR2 FQNEAQ (reference sequence). V was shortened by 5 bases and J by 0 bases, with 16 bases between the two germline ends. CDR3 sequence: CASSIVRQVSNYGYTF. DNA of the CDR3: TGTGCCAGCAGCATAGTCCGACAGGTATCTAACTATGGCTACACCTTC.

The DNA of the CDR3 is TGTGCCAGTAGTATCGGGTCGGGGACAGGGGTTGATGAGCAGTTCTTC. Encoded protein: CASSIGSGTGVDEQFF. V gene TRBV19 combines with J gene TRBJ2-1; 10 bases agree with TRBD1. This CDR3 is 16 amino acids long. The trim removed 3 bases at V and 8 bases at J, leaving 10 bases unmatched. Per the germline V gene, CDR1 is LNHDA and CDR2 is SQIVND (reference sequence).

This chain links TRBV5-1 with TRBJ2-5; 7 bases are a match to TRBD2. CDR3 size: 16 residues. CDR1 is SGHRS and CDR2 is YFSETQ in the germline V gene. V gave up 1 base and J gave up 5 bases; unmatched junction bases: 11. The CDR3 reads CASSLIGVSSGETQYF. DNA for the CDR3: TGCGCCAGCAGCTTGATTGGAGTGAGTAGCGGGGAGACCCAGTACTTC. The full variable domain, rest sourced from reference TRBV5-1 and TRBJ2-5, is KAGVTQTPRYLIKTRGQQVTLSCSPISGHRSVSWYQQTPGQGLQFLFEYFSETQRNKGNFPGRFSGRQFSNSRSEMNVSTLELGDSALYLCASSLIGVSSGETQYFGPGTRLLVL.

The J gene is TRBJ2-5, the V gene TRBV5-8; the D is unclear. The CDR3 has 14 residues. Germline V gene lookup returns CDR1 SGHTS and CDR2 YDEGEE. V lost 0 bases and J lost 2, with 8 bases in between. The CDR3 DNA is TGTGCCAGCAGCTTGGCCCGGGTTCAAGAGACCCAGTACTTC. Amino acid sequence: CASSLARVQETQYF.

The chain links TRBV18 to TRBJ2-7; the match to TRBD2 covers 8 bases. The CDR3 is 17 amino acids. Germline CDR1 reads KGHSH; CDR2 reads LQKENI. V shed 3 bases, J shed 1 base, and the junction held 11 bases outside the gene matches. CDR3 sequence: CASSPGLAGVGSYEQYF. CDR3 nucleotide sequence: TGTGCCAGCTCACCGGGGCTAGCGGGCGTTGGTTCCTACGAGCAGTACTTC.

On this clone itself: Other nucleotide sequences in the sample specify the same CDR3. The genes are TRBV7-9 and TRBJ2-1, with D tentatively TRBD1 (6 bases). The V end was cut by 0 bases, the J end by 9 bases, with 6 bases between. The CDR3 contains 12 residues. Germline CDR1 SEHNR, CDR2 FQNEAQ (reference sequence). This CDR3 reads CASSLAGGEQFF. CDR3 bases: TGTGCCAGCAGCTTAGCAGGGGGTGAGCAGTTCTTC.

V and J are TRBV19 and TRBJ1-2, with 8 bases that match TRBD1. J lost 4 bases, V lost 5 bases, and 9 bases had no gene match. Germline CDR1 reads LNHDA; CDR2 reads SQIVND (reference sequence). The CDR3 totals 15 residues. The CDR3: CASSPGGPTFYGYTF. CDR3 in DNA: TGTGCCAGTAGTCCAGGGGGCCCGACGTTCTATGGCTACACCTTC.

The rearrangement joins TRBV9 to TRBJ1-2; 7 bases align to TRBD1. Looked up from germline, CDR1 is SGDLS and CDR2 is YYNGEE. This CDR3 comprises 14 residues. The V gene end was trimmed by 2 bases and the J gene end by 7 bases; junction bases not matched to a gene: 8. CDR3 region: CASSVQTGTGGYTF. CDR3 coding DNA: TGTGCCAGCAGCGTCCAGACAGGGACGGGTGGCTACACCTTC.

This chain joins TRBV7-2 and TRBJ2-7; 12 bases align to TRBD2. In germline, CDR1 is SGHTA, CDR2 FQGNSA. Trimming cost V 1 base and J 2 bases; bases outside gene matches: 3. The CDR3 length is 16 residues. This CDR3 is CASSLGLAGGAYEQYF. CDR3 DNA: TGTGCCAGCAGCTTAGGGCTAGCGGGGGGGGCCTACGAGCAGTACTTC.

The genes are TRBV7-9 and TRBJ1-5, with 9 bases fitting TRBD1. CDR1 is SEHNR and CDR2 is FQNEAQ in the germline V gene (reference sequence). Trimming removed 6 bases from V and 2 bases from J; junction bases left unmatched: 8. The CDR3 consists of 16 residues. The CDR3 protein is CASSSTGGARNQPQHF. The CDR3 DNA reads TGTGCCAGCAGTTCTACAGGGGGCGCACGCAATCAGCCCCAGCATTTT.

The rearrangement uses TRBV5-4 and TRBJ1-6; tentatively, D is TRBD1 (5 bases). CDR3 size: 16 residues. In germline, CDR1 is SGHNT, CDR2 YYREEE (reference sequence). V lost 0 bases and J lost 7, with 14 bases in between. The CDR3 is CASSLGVGEGNSPLHF. DNA for the CDR3: TGTGCCAGCAGCTTGGGAGTGGGGGAGGGAAATTCACCCCTCCACTTT.

V is TRBV5-1 and J is TRBJ2-1; 10 nucleotides agree with TRBD2. This CDR3 is built from 15 residues. Germline loops: CDR1 SGHRS, CDR2 YFSETQ. With 0 bases clipped from V and 6 bases from J, the junction kept 3 bases outside the gene matches. CDR3 in DNA: TGCGCCAGCAGCTTGGACCTAGCGGGGGTCAATGAGCAGTTCTTC. It encodes CASSLDLAGVNEQFF.